The following is a T cell receptor beta chain sequence with its context. In the original processing: Amplifying reference gene primers gave estimates of nucleated cell counts. The protocol was immunoSEQ multiplex PCR, while the TCRdb copy is restricted to in-frame clones and leaves out a portion. For V, J and clone size, that table is used; D and trimming come from the DNA. The table has some 47,000 clones, roughly 87% seen once; the top ten hold roughly 5.3%. This sample was included in a study of blood T cell repertoires in COVID-19. About the study: The samples span acute and convalescent COVID-19 from the United States, Italy and Spain. T cells, B-cell-depleted T cells, or PBMCs supplied cDNA or gDNA.

Germline V lookup: CDR1 SGHNT, CDR2 YYREEE (reference sequence). CDR3 length: 14 amino acids. Unmatched junction bases numbered 6, after V lost 2 bases and J lost 5 bases. V usage is TRBV5-4 and J usage is TRBJ2-5; 7 bases agree with TRBD2. The sequencing input was peripheral blood. The clonotype was recovered from a man aged 60 to 69 with active COVID-19. The CDR3 DNA follows: TGTGCCAGCAGCTTCGCGGGAGTTGGTGAGACCCAGTACTTC. This sequence encodes CASSFAGVGETQYF.